The rows below give T cell receptor beta chains drawn from one sample of a study of read filtering for tumor transcriptome and immune sequencing. TCRdb reanalysed the reads using MiXCR and keeps one entry per CDR3 protein. The repertoire holds fewer than 30,000 distinct CDR3 sequences, with 14% as singletons. The sequenced sample was a population of CD138-negative cells sorted from bone marrow. The receptors were sampled from a donor aged 40 or older with multiple myeloma. The CDR3 runs from the conserved cysteine through the conserved F or W. A D gene is named only where the DNA matches it firmly. Some rows have no size entry. The others give once, few or many, or a class for an expanded clone.

>TRBJ2-7|TRBV7-2|many|TRBD2
CASSDSPVAGGYEQYF
TGTGCCAGCAGCGACTCTCCGGTGGCGGGAGGCTACGAGCAGTACTTC
>TRBJ2-5|TRBV7-9|many|TRBD2
CASTPSRREDLQETQYF
TGTGCCAGCACCCCCTCCCGGCGGGAGGACCTACAAGAGACCCAGTACTTC
>TRBJ2-1|TRBV14|many|.
CASSQVLARVNEQFF
TGTGCCAGCAGCCAGGTGCTAGCGAGAGTTAATGAGCAGTTCTTC
>TRBJ1-5|TRBV4-1|.|.
CASSQGGGSDQPQHF
TGCGCCAGCAGCCAAGGGGGAGGAAGCGACCAGCCCCAGCATTTT
>TRBJ2-1|TRBV7-9|many|TRBD2
CASSSRSSGPLFSSYNEQFF
TGTGCCAGCAGCTCCCGGTCTAGCGGGCCTCTTTTTAGCTCCTACAATGAGCAGTTCTTC
>TRBJ1-6|TRBV7-2|many|.
CASSFAEGNSPLHF
TGTGCCAGCAGCTTTGCTGAGGGAAATTCACCCCTCCACTTT
>TRBJ1-1|TRBV14|many|.
CASSQEAWDTEAFF
TGTGCCAGCAGCCAAGAGGCGTGGGACACTGAAGCTTTCTTT
>TRBJ2-1|TRBV20-1|many|TRBD2
CSARTSGRAVKQFF
TGCAGTGCACGGACTAGCGGGAGGGCTGTGAAGCAGTTCTTC
>TRBJ2-5|TRBV27|many|.
CASRIQGYQETQYF
TGTGCCAGCAGGATACAGGGTTACCAAGAGACCCAGTACTTC
>TRBJ1-4|TRBV28|.|TRBD1
CAISRTGGDEKLFF
TGTGCCATTTCCAGGACAGGGGGCGATGAAAAACTGTTTTTT
>TRBJ1-5|TRBV6-1|.|.
CASRRSGSSQPQHF
TGTGCCAGCAGGAGGTCGGGGAGCAGTCAGCCCCAACATTTT
>TRBJ1-2|TRBV6-1|many|TRBD1
CASSPYLTGGGYGYTF
TGTGCCAGCAGTCCATACCTGACAGGGGGCGGCTATGGCTACACCTTC
>TRBJ2-3|TRBV20-1|many|.
CSASQSGTDTQYF
TGCAGTGCTTCACAGAGCGGCACAGATACGCAGTATTTT
>TRBJ1-4|TRBV28|many|.
CASGWGATNEKLFF
TGTGCCAGCGGGTGGGGAGCAACTAATGAAAAACTGTTTTTT
>TRBJ2-5|TRBV7-9|many|.
CASSLFGETQYF
TGTGCCAGCAGCTTATTTGGGGAGACCCAGTACTTC
>TRBJ2-2|TRBV5-1|many|TRBD1
CASSSPQGASTGELFF
TGCGCCAGCAGCTCCCCGCAGGGGGCTTCCACCGGGGAGCTGTTTTTT
>TRBJ2-2|TRBV6-2/TRBV6-3|many|TRBD2
CASSTSANTGELFF
TGTGCCAGCAGCACTAGCGCGAACACCGGGGAGCTGTTTTTT
>TRBJ2-3|TRBV29-1|few|.
CSVDASMDTQYF
TGCAGCGTTGACGCTAGTATGGATACGCAGTATTTT
>TRBJ1-4|TRBV29-1|many|.
CSTDSGGEKLFF
TGCAGCACGGACAGCGGAGGAGAAAAACTGTTTTTT
>TRBJ2-7|TRBV5-1|.|TRBD1
CASSLQGAPYEQYF
TGCGCCAGCAGCCTACAGGGGGCTCCCTACGAGCAGTACTTC
>TRBJ1-5|TRBV5-5|few|.
CASSSTAYSNQPQHF
TGTGCCAGCAGCTCTACAGCTTATAGCAATCAGCCCCAGCATTTT
>TRBJ1-3|TRBV18|many|.
CASSPRQEGNTIYF
TGTGCCAGCTCACCTCGACAGGAAGGAAACACCATATATTTT
>TRBJ2-3|TRBV28|.|.
CATSSREDTQYF
TGTGCCACCAGTTCCCGGGAAGATACGCAGTATTTT
>TRBJ2-1|TRBV3-1|many|TRBD2
CVSSQSGSSYNEQFF
TGTGTCAGCAGCCAGAGCGGGAGCTCCTACAATGAGCAGTTCTTC
>TRBJ2-3|TRBV10-3|many|.
CAISLYGREEATDTQYF
TGTGCCATCAGCCTCTACGGGCGGGAAGAGGCCACAGATACGCAGTATTTT
>TRBJ2-3|TRBV29-1|many|TRBD2
CSVGRPGGTDTQYF
TGCAGCGTTGGGAGACCGGGAGGGACGGATACGCAGTATTTT
>TRBJ1-4|TRBV7-3|many|.
CASSVALGEKLFF
TGTGCCAGCAGCGTTGCCCTTGGTGAAAAACTGTTTTTT
>TRBJ2-1|TRBV29-1|many|TRBD2
CSGGGLAGISSYNEQFF
TGCAGCGGGGGGGGGCTAGCGGGAATCAGCTCCTACAATGAGCAGTTCTTC
>TRBJ2-1|TRBV19|many|TRBD2
CASRAGRVSYNEQFF
TGTGCCAGTAGGGCCGGGAGGGTGAGTTACAATGAGCAGTTCTTC
>TRBJ1-1|TRBV10-2|many|TRBD1
CASSEYRQGNTEAFF
TGCGCCAGCAGTGAGTATAGACAGGGGAACACTGAAGCTTTCTTT
>TRBJ2-1|TRBV4-1|many|.
CASSRPLDRSHEQFF
TGCGCCAGCTCAAGGCCCCTAGACAGATCACATGAGCAGTTCTTC
>TRBJ2-3|TRBV10-3|few|.
CAISPAGTPRPDTQYF
TGTGCCATCAGTCCTGCCGGGACACCAAGGCCAGATACGCAGTATTTT
>TRBJ2-2|TRBV24-1|many|TRBD2
CATSDLQIAGANTGELFF
TGTGCCACCAGTGATTTGCAAATAGCGGGAGCGAACACCGGGGAGCTGTTTTTT
>TRBJ2-2|TRBV7-9|.|.
CASSWGAGGELFF
TGTGCCAGCAGCTGGGGGGCTGGCGGGGAGCTGTTTTTT
>TRBJ2-7|TRBV28|many|.
CASSFRQYEQYF
TGTGCCAGCAGTTTTAGACAATACGAGCAGTACTTC
>TRBJ2-2|TRBV6-2/TRBV6-3|many|.
CASLRGWNTGELFF
TGTGCCAGTCTCCGCGGATGGAACACCGGGGAGCTGTTTTTT
>TRBJ2-1|TRBV20-1|.|TRBD2
CSLNPPGLADEQFF
TGCAGTCTGAACCCCCCTGGACTAGCGGATGAGCAGTTCTTC